This T cell receptor beta chain was recovered during a study of OX40 agonist ivuxolimab in advanced cancers. General study findings and limits: There were, on average, more expanded clones in CD8+ T cells than in CD4+. At doses 0.1 to 3.0 mg/kg, CD4+ and CD8+ clones expanded.

Generated by immunoSEQ multiplex PCR, the TCRdb table keeps only in-frame clones and is missing some. The table lists about 68,000 clones, about nine tenths of them singletons, with under 0.4% in the top ten. Patients were ineligible given autoimmune disease history or systemic immunosuppression. A note on this clone: Antigen: not known.

The CDR3 loop spans 13 amino acids. The J segment lost 7 bases and the V segment lost 6 bases, leaving 6 bases of the junction unmatched. Germline-derived CDR1 and CDR2 are WNHNN and SYGVQD (reference sequence). This chain uses TRBV10-1 with TRBJ1-1; 9 bases align to TRBD1. The sequence was collected from an adult with an advanced solid tumor such as melanoma, head and neck, liver or kidney cancer. The specimen was CD4+ or CD8+ T cells sorted from blood, collected in a trial of the OX40 agonist ivuxolimab. CDR3 sequence: CASSLGQGIEAFF. Written as DNA, the CDR3 is TGCGCCAGCAGCCTGGGACAGGGAATTGAAGCTTTCTTT.